Sequencing of this T cell receptor beta chain was carried out in a study of blood T cells in healthy people across ages. Of note for this clonotype: Its antigen remains unidentified.

Study-level results: Because sorting was not performed, PBMCs prevented conclusive naive versus antigen-experienced comparison.

Isolating PBMCs gave at least 6 million of these cells per sample. The use of a sample-barcoded 5' primer and a J-beta primer mix characterized a second PCR of about 7 to 12 cycles. Using its own MiXCR run on the 5' RACE reads, TCRdb lists one record per CDR3 protein. The sample carries 580,000 or so distinct CDR3 sequences, roughly 48% recorded once. The CDR3 length is 13 residues. V lost 5 bases, J lost 4 bases, and 9 bases lay in between. In germline, CDR1 is SGHAT, CDR2 FQNNGV. The specimen was blood. V is TRBV11-2 and J is TRBJ1-5; D not resolved. The receptor's source is a man older than 75 in good health. The CDR3 here is CASSPTLNQPQHF. In DNA, the CDR3 is TGTGCCAGCAGCCCTACACTTAATCAGCCCCAGCATTTT.